The 11 T cell receptor delta chains below come from one sample, sequenced in a study of gamma-delta T cells after stem cell transplantation. TCRdb re-called clones from the RT-PCR reads via CATT. The table lists around 1,400 delta-chain clones, approximately 5.2% of them singletons. Sequenced sample: gamma-delta T cells. The receptors derive from a human donor. It is not recorded whose cells these are; they may come from a transplant donor.

By share, this clone ranks as medium-sized (0.01 to 0.1%). V gene TRDV1 combines with J gene TRDJ1, with 12 bases identical to TRDD3. Per germline, CDR1 TSWWSYY and CDR2 QGS. The CDR3 has 23 residues. The junction had 30 bases not matched to a gene; V was cut back by 3 bases and J by 7 bases. The DNA for the CDR3 is TGTGCTCTTGGGGAGAGTTCTTCCTTCCTGGTACTGGGGGATACAGCTTGGTCCGGTAAACTCATCTTT. Translated: CALGESSSFLVLGDTAWSGKLIF.

Notes on this clone: A read error likely explains this, since a far larger clone differs by one base. V is TRDV1 and J is TRDJ1, with 8 positions matching TRDD3. V shed 2 bases and J 4 bases; nucleotides not matched to a gene: 27. Per the germline V gene, CDR1 is TSWWSYY and CDR2 is QGS. The CDR3 has 22 amino acids. The DNA of the CDR3 is TGTGCTCTTGGGGAAGGCCTTCTGGAGTGGGGTACTAGGGGATACAGAATCGATAAACTCATCTTT. Protein sequence: CALGEGLLEWGTRGYRIDKLIF.

The CDR3 sequence: CAYRPLRGWGIQGRERVGKLIF. The CDR3 DNA sequence: TGTGCTTATCGGCCCTTAAGGGGCTGGGGGATACAAGGTCGAGAAAGGGTCGGTAAACTCATCTTT. This sequence joins TRAV38-2/DV8 and TRDJ1, with 11 nucleotides matching TRDD3. Germline V gives CDR1 TSESDYY, CDR2 QEAYKQQN. CDR3 length: 22 amino acids. V dropped 7 bases and J dropped 7; count of bases not matched to a gene: 33.

In this sample, this clone turned up a few times. A much bigger clone sits one base away, suggesting this may be a read error. Other DNA sequences within the sample encode an identical CDR3. This sequence joins TRDV1 and TRDJ1; D ambiguous. The V end was cut by 0 bases, the J end by 0 bases, with 20 bases between. Looked up from germline, CDR1 is TSWWSYY and CDR2 is QGS. The CDR3 loop spans 19 amino acids. CDR3 DNA: TGTGCTCTTGGGGAACTCGAGGGGTTACTGACCGATTACACCGATAAACTCATCTTT. It is translated as CALGELEGLLTDYTDKLIF.

As concerns this clone: A far larger clone is one base from this, pointing to a likely read error. The chain links TRDV2 to TRDJ1; TRDD3 aligns across 8 bases. The V gene end was trimmed by 0 bases and the J gene end by 0 bases; junction bases not matched to a gene: 20. The CDR3 length is 21 residues. Looked up from germline, CDR1 is GEAIGNYY and CDR2 is EKD. CDR3 residues: CACDTGPPRGDTVKYTDKLIF. Here the CDR3 DNA reads TGTGCCTGTGACACCGGCCCTCCTCGCGGGGATACCGTAAAGTACACCGATAAACTCATCTTT.

This clone is deemed large. The sample contains more than one DNA sequence encoding this CDR3. This sequence joins TRDV1 and TRDJ1; possible D gene TRDD3, 5 bases. Trimming cost V 2 bases and J 7 bases, with 32 bases left between them. The length of the CDR3 is 20 residues. Germline V lookup: CDR1 TSWWSYY, CDR2 QGS. In DNA form, the CDR3 reads TGTGCTCTTGGGGAATTACCCGTACGGGGAGATGAGATGTGGCCTGGTAAACTCATCTTT. Protein: CALGELPVRGDEMWPGKLIF.

Note on this clone: A much larger clone lies one base from this, so it may be a read error. The chain uses TRDV1 and TRDJ1; 7 nucleotides agree with TRDD2. Per germline, CDR1 TSWWSYY and CDR2 QGS. With V trimmed by 4 bases and J by 1 base, 27 bases remained unmatched. This CDR3 has 22 amino acids. The CDR3 is CALGVPSSLHQWKEFLTDKLIF. CDR3 DNA sequence: TGTGCTCTTGGGGTGCCTTCCTCCCTACATCAGTGGAAAGAATTCCTCACCGATAAACTCATCTTT.

This clone is judged medium-sized (0.01 to 0.1%). The same CDR3 arises from other DNA sequences in this sample as well. This chain joins TRDV1 and TRDJ1, with 7 nucleotides matching TRDD3. The length of the CDR3 is 18 residues. Looked up from germline, CDR1 is TSWWSYY and CDR2 is QGS. V gave up 6 bases and J gave up 4 bases; unmatched junction bases: 20. The CDR3 DNA follows: TGTGCTCTTGGCAGCCTTACGAAACGTTCTGGGGGGTTCGATAAACTCATCTTT. Translating it yields CALGSLTKRSGGFDKLIF.

This clone was seen a handful of times. TCRdb shows a much larger clone's protein in place of this DNA's translation, and the two differ at residue 14, likely through a read error; the protein shown is translated from the DNA. The genes are TRDV1 and TRDJ1; 10 positions agree with TRDD3. J gave up 3 bases and V 2 bases, and 15 bases lay outside the gene matches. In germline, CDR1 is TSWWSYY, CDR2 QGS. The CDR3 extends over 19 amino acids. The CDR3 DNA reads as TGTGCTCTTGGGGAAATGGGAAGACTGGGGGATCCGTACGCCGATAAACTCATCTTT. Amino acids: CALGEMGRLGDPYADKLIF.

Regarding this clone: A much larger clone differs by one base, so this may be a read error. J is TRDJ3 and V is TRDV1; the D gene is possibly TRDD3 (5 bases). Germline-derived CDR1 and CDR2 are TSWWSYY and QGS. The CDR3 extends over 24 amino acids. The CDR3 bases are TGTGCTCTTGGGGTTGGCTCTAGTGGACCTCTGGTGGGAGTTAACTCCTGGGACACCCGACAGGTGTTTTTC. This sequence encodes CALGVGSSGPLVGVNSWDTRQVFF.

This clone has just a few counts. A much larger clone differs from this one at a single base, so this may be a read error. Other DNA variants within this sample encode the same CDR3. The chain is built from TRDV1 and TRDJ1; 9 nucleotides match TRDD3. Per the germline V gene, CDR1 is TSWWSYY and CDR2 is QGS. CDR3 size: 18 residues. The ends lost 3 bases at V and 1 base at J; junction bases unmatched: 12. CDR3 sequence: CALGDHYLLGDSTDKLIF. CDR3 nucleotides: TGTGCTCTTGGGGACCACTATCTTTTGGGGGATAGCACCGATAAACTCATCTTT.